A single sample is the source of the 25 T cell receptor beta chains below, sequenced in a study of T cell changes during pregnancy in multiple sclerosis. Measured with immunoSEQ multiplex PCR; TCRdb has only the in-frame clones, and not every one. The sample includes about 47,000 clones, 90% to 95% of them seen just once. The sample in question was peripheral blood, obtained in the second trimester of pregnancy. The source of these receptors is a female donor with multiple sclerosis, enrolled in a pregnancy study.

The gene calls are TRBV6-5 and TRBJ2-5; D gene ambiguous. Trimming stripped 0 bases from V and 5 bases from J, with 13 bases between. CDR3 length: 15 amino acids. Per germline, CDR1 MNHEY and CDR2 SVGAGI. The CDR3 protein is CASSYSRFRRETQYF. CDR3 nucleotides: TGTGCCAGCAGTTACTCGAGGTTTCGAAGGGAGACCCAGTACTTC.

This chain uses TRBV6-5 with TRBJ2-1, with TRBD2 identical over 9 bases. V lost 7 bases, J lost 7 bases, and 11 bases stayed unmatched. The germline V gene encodes CDR1 MNHEY and CDR2 SVGAGI. The CDR3 length is 15 residues. CDR3 loop: CASKREAPSRNEQFF. CDR3 in DNA: TGTGCCAGCAAGCGGGAGGCACCCTCGAGGAATGAGCAGTTCTTC.

This clone was counted between two and nine times. The chain is built from TRBV6-5 and TRBJ1-2; 10 bases agree with TRBD1. The CDR3 covers 16 residues. Germline trimming cut 3 bases from V and 4 bases from J; bases unmatched to any gene: 8. Germline values: CDR1 MNHEY, CDR2 SVGAGI. The CDR3 DNA is TGTGCCAGCAGTTATATTCGGACAGGGGGTGGCTATGGCTACACCTTC. It translates to CASSYIRTGGGYGYTF.

J is TRBJ1-3 and V is TRBV28; D not resolved. Trimming pared 3 bases from V and 0 bases from J, leaving 9 bases between. The CDR3 extends over 15 amino acids. Germline V lookup: CDR1 MDHEN, CDR2 SYDVKM. The CDR3 region has the DNA TGTGCCAGCAGTTTTTTGGTTAGCTCTGGAAACACCATATATTTT. Amino acids: CASSFLVSSGNTIYF. Combining the CDR3 with reference TRBV28 and TRBJ1-3 gives the whole variable domain DVKVTQSSRYLVKRTGEKVFLECVQDMDHENMFWYRQDPGLGLRLIYFSYDVKMKEKGDIPEGYSVSREKKERFSLILESASTNQTSMYLCASSFLVSSGNTIYFGEGSWLTVV.

V is TRBV7-3 and J is TRBJ2-7, with D possibly TRBD2 on 5 matching bases. The CDR3 is 14 residues long. Trimming took 1 base from V and 2 from J, leaving 9 bases between them. The germline gives CDR1 SGHTA, CDR2 FQGTGA. Here the CDR3 DNA reads TGTGCCAGCAGCTTAAGCGAGGGAGCCTACGAGCAGTACTTC. Amino acid sequence: CASSLSEGAYEQYF.

The CDR3 reads CASSVITGGQRTGELFF. The CDR3 DNA sequence: TGTGCCAGCAGTGTTATTACGGGAGGGCAAAGAACCGGGGAGCTGTTTTTT. The chain links TRBV6-1 to TRBJ2-2, with TRBD2 matching over 8 bases. Germline V gives CDR1 MNHNS, CDR2 SASEGT. V shed 4 bases and J 5 bases; nucleotides not matched to a gene: 12. This CDR3 region has 17 residues.

This clone is a singleton in its sample. The rearrangement links TRBV7-2 to TRBJ2-7; 10 bases line up with TRBD1. Trimming removed 5 bases from V and 4 bases from J; junction bases left unmatched: 11. Germline values: CDR1 SGHTA, CDR2 FQGNSA. The CDR3 is 16 residues long. The CDR3 here is CASSRWPGQGIYEQYF. CDR3 sequence (DNA): TGTGCCAGCAGCCGTTGGCCGGGACAGGGGATATACGAGCAGTACTTC.

The chain employs TRBV7-2 and TRBJ1-5; 7 bases align to TRBD1. Germline lookup yields CDR1 SGHTA and CDR2 FQGNSA. V lost 4 bases to trimming and J lost 3 bases; unmatched junction nucleotides: 6. The CDR3 extends over 15 amino acids. The CDR3, as DNA: TGTGCCAGCAGCTCCTGGGACAGACCCAATCAGCCCCAGCATTTT. Translated, it gives CASSSWDRPNQPQHF.

The rearrangement joins TRBV14 to TRBJ1-1, with 8 bases aligning to TRBD1. CDR3 length: 16 amino acids. The germline CDR1 and CDR2 sequences are SGHDN and FVKESK. V was clipped by 2 bases and J by 2 bases; unmatched bases: 7. The CDR3 loop is CASSQLDRAPNTEAFF. CDR3 DNA sequence: TGTGCCAGCAGCCAATTGGACAGGGCCCCAAACACTGAAGCTTTCTTT.

V gene TRBV6-6 combines with J gene TRBJ2-7; 7 bases are shared with TRBD1. Per germline, CDR1 MNHNY and CDR2 SVGAGI (reference sequence). V shed 6 bases, J shed 3 bases, and the junction held 5 bases outside the gene matches. The CDR3 sequence is 13 residues long. The CDR3 nucleotides read TGTGCCAGCAGACCCGGACAGGACTACGAGCAGTACTTC. This codes for CASRPGQDYEQYF.

This clone was detected a few times. CDR3 loop: CASSDFGTERIGELFF. The CDR3 DNA sequence: TGTGCCAGTAGTGACTTCGGGACAGAGAGAATCGGGGAGCTGTTTTTT. The V call is TRBV19, the J call TRBJ2-2; TRBD1 matches at 7 bases. CDR3 size: 16 residues. CDR1 LNHDA and CDR2 SQIVND come from the germline V gene (reference sequence). V lost 5 bases and J lost 7; bases outside the gene matches: 13.

The chain couples TRBV6-6 to TRBJ2-1; 8 bases line up with TRBD2. Germline assignment: CDR1 MNHNY and CDR2 SVGAGI (reference sequence). With 0 bases clipped from V and 6 bases from J, the junction kept 4 bases outside the gene matches. The CDR3 has 15 residues. The CDR3 is CASSYSWTSSNEQFF. CDR3 coding DNA: TGTGCCAGCAGTTACTCCTGGACTAGCAGCAATGAGCAGTTCTTC.

The genes are TRBV27 and TRBJ1-5, with D possibly TRBD1 on 6 matching bases. CDR1 and CDR2 (germline): MNHEY, SMNVEV (reference sequence). The V end lost 11 bases, the J end lost 4 bases, and 9 bases lay between the germline ends. The CDR3 has 11 residues. The CDR3 coding sequence is TGTGCCGGCACAGGGAATCAGCCCCAGCATTTT. Amino acids: CAGTGNQPQHF.

The genes are TRBV9 and TRBJ2-7; TRBD2 matches 10 bases. CDR3 size: 15 residues. CDR1 and CDR2 from the germline V gene are SGDLS and YYNGEE. V was clipped by 0 bases and J by 6 bases; unmatched bases: 6. CDR3 amino acids: CASSVAVAGGGEQYF. The CDR3 bases are TGTGCCAGCAGCGTAGCGGTAGCGGGGGGCGGCGAGCAGTACTTC.

The CDR3 region is CASSSGTSGSDEQFF. CDR3 DNA sequence: TGTGCCAGTAGTTCAGGGACTAGCGGGAGCGATGAGCAGTTCTTC. The chain links TRBV19 to TRBJ2-1, with TRBD2 matching over 14 bases. Trimming cost V 5 bases and J 8 bases; bases outside gene matches: 5. This CDR3 is built from 15 residues. Germline loops: CDR1 LNHDA, CDR2 SQIVND (reference sequence). The full variable domain, with the rest looked up from reference TRBV19 and TRBJ2-1, is DGGITQSPKYLFRKEGQNVTLSCEQNLNHDAMYWYRQDPGQGLRLIYYSQIVNDFQKGDIAEGYSVSREKKESFPLTVTSAQKNPTAFYLCASSSGTSGSDEQFFGPGTRLTVL.

This chain connects TRBV28 to TRBJ1-2, with D possibly matching TRBD1 (6 bases). CDR3 size: 13 residues. Trimming shortened V by 5 bases and J by 8 bases, and 15 bases separated the two germline ends. The germline gives CDR1 MDHEN, CDR2 SYDVKM. In DNA, the CDR3 is TGTGCCAGCAGTCAACAGGGCCCGGGGGGCTACACCTTC. It specifies CASSQQGPGGYTF.

The chain employs TRBV5-6 and TRBJ2-7, with D possibly matching TRBD1 (5 bases). The CDR3 covers 14 residues. Germline V gene data show CDR1 as SGHDT and CDR2 as YYEEEE. Between the trimmed V and J ends, which lost 4 bases and 6 bases, there was a span of 17 bases. The CDR3 coding sequence is TGTGCCAGCAGCCTCGGATCGGTCAGGGTCGAGCAGTACTTC. It specifies CASSLGSVRVEQYF.

This clone was observed a single time. This rearrangement joins TRBV27 to TRBJ1-1; D is undetermined. The CDR3 sequence is 13 residues long. CDR1 and CDR2 (germline): MNHEY, SMNVEV (reference sequence). V shed 2 bases and J shed 0 bases, with 4 bases lying between them. The CDR3 here is CASSLHLNTEAFF. The CDR3 DNA reads TGTGCCAGCAGTTTACATTTGAACACTGAAGCTTTCTTT.

This clone was seen only a few times. This specimen includes other DNA sequences encoding the same CDR3. The gene calls are TRBV13 and TRBJ2-2, with 7 bases fitting TRBD1. CDR3 size: 15 residues. V dropped 5 bases and J dropped 0; count of bases not matched to a gene: 3. Germline assignment: CDR1 PRHDT and CDR2 FYEKMQ (reference sequence). CDR3 coding DNA: TGTGCCAGCAGCCTAGACAGGGCGAACACCGGGGAGCTGTTTTTT. It codes for CASSLDRANTGELFF.

The J gene is TRBJ1-4, the V gene TRBV20-1; no firm D call. CDR3 length: 11 residues. Trimming pared 1 base from V and 14 bases from J, leaving 11 bases between. Germline V CDR1 and CDR2: DFQATT, SNEGSKA (reference sequence). The CDR3 coding sequence is TGCAGTGCTAGAGCTCCCGAGCTTCTGTTTTTT. It yields the protein CSARAPELLFF.

The chain links TRBV5-1 to TRBJ2-5; D might be TRBD1 (6 bases). Germline V gives CDR1 SGHRS, CDR2 YFSETQ. V was shortened by 0 bases and J by 3 bases, with 9 bases between the two germline ends. This CDR3 comprises 14 residues. The CDR3 reads CASSLEGGKETQYF. CDR3 coding DNA: TGCGCCAGCAGCTTGGAAGGGGGAAAAGAGACCCAGTACTTC.

V is TRBV19 and J is TRBJ1-1; D is unclear. Per germline, CDR1 LNHDA and CDR2 SQIVND (reference sequence). V gave up 8 bases and J gave up 2 bases, with 9 bases separating them. The length of the CDR3 is 12 residues. The CDR3 DNA reads TGTGCCAGTCGAAACAGCAACACTGAAGCTTTCTTT. It encodes CASRNSNTEAFF.

The gene calls are TRBV6-6 and TRBJ1-2; 9 bases agree with TRBD1. Germline lookup yields CDR1 MNHNY and CDR2 SVGAGI (reference sequence). V was clipped by 8 bases and J by 5 bases; unmatched bases: 6. This CDR3 comprises 13 residues. The CDR3 here is CASGDREKYGYTF. The CDR3 bases are TGTGCCAGCGGGGACAGGGAAAAATATGGCTACACCTTC.

The chain is built from TRBV10-3 and TRBJ2-3, with 9 bases identical to TRBD2. The CDR3 extends over 18 amino acids. The germline CDR1 and CDR2 sequences are ENHRY and SYGVKD. V lost 2 bases and J lost 6; bases outside the gene matches: 15. The CDR3 region has the DNA TGTGCCATCAGTGAGCCGGATCCGGGACTAGCAGGGGGGGATACGCAGTATTTT. As protein: CAISEPDPGLAGGDTQYF.

This clone turned up a few times. The chain recombines TRBV28 with TRBJ2-1; TRBD2 aligns across 15 bases. There are 16 residues in the CDR3. The V segment lost 7 bases and the J segment 5 bases; nucleotides outside the gene matches: 6. Germline CDR1 is MDHEN and CDR2 is SYDVKM. The CDR3 loop reads CASTYGTSGRNNEQFF. CDR3 nucleotide sequence: TGTGCCAGCACCTACGGGACTAGCGGGAGGAACAATGAGCAGTTCTTC.